These 17 T cell receptor beta chains came from one sample sequenced in a study of cytomegalovirus exposure and HLA in healthy donors listed by TCRdb under 2017. Libraries were prepared through the immunoSEQ multiplex PCR assay. A mixture of 60 forward primers for TCR Vbeta segments and 13 reverse primers for TCR Jbeta segments was used in the multiplex PCR. The source is immuneACCESS, and TCRdb retained only in-frame sequences with V and J called. Part of the clones is not carried over; for the studies checked, unresolved V genes explain less than half of this, and the remainder is unexplained. In all, the sample holds about 77,000 clones, and around 82% of those were seen once. The ten largest account for approximately 3.7% of the sample. Sequences were obtained from PBMCs. The receptors come from a man aged 35-49 years in good health and CMV-seronegative.

This chain connects TRBV7-7 to TRBJ2-2; the D is unclear. Germline V gene data show CDR1 as SSHAT and CDR2 as FNYEAQ (reference sequence). CDR3 length: 13 residues. The DNA for the CDR3 is TGTGCTACCCTCCGGGCGAACACCGGGGAGCTGTTTTTT. Its translation: CATLRANTGELFF.

This clone was found a few times. The chain employs TRBV7-2 and TRBJ2-7; D remains ambiguous. The CDR3 is 14 amino acids. CDR1 and CDR2 (germline): SGHTA, FQGNSA. V shed 4 bases and J shed 2 bases, with 12 bases lying between them. Here the CDR3 reads CASSSPGSPYEQYF. The DNA of the CDR3 is TGTGCCAGCAGCTCCCCAGGCAGCCCCTACGAGCAGTACTTC.

This clone was seen once. The same CDR3 arises from other DNA sequences in this sample as well. This sequence joins TRBV7-9 and TRBJ2-7; TRBD2 matches at 8 bases. The ends lost 3 bases at V and 0 bases at J; junction bases unmatched: 1. The CDR3 runs 14 residues. Germline CDR1 SEHNR, CDR2 FQNEAQ (reference sequence). CDR3 sequence (DNA): TGTGCCAGCAGCTTGAGCGGGAGCTCCTACGAGCAGTACTTC. Protein product: CASSLSGSSYEQYF.

This clone was recorded a few times. At one end the junction does not follow the germline gene, possibly because of a read error. J is TRBJ2-7 and V is TRBV4-1, with 7 bases lining up with TRBD1. The CDR3 has 16 residues. Germline V gene data show CDR1 as MGHRA and CDR2 as YSYEKL. Here the CDR3 DNA reads TGTGCCAGCAGCCAAGAGCAGGGGGACGGCTCCTACGAGCAGTACTTC. This encodes CASSQEQGDGSYEQYF.

This chain links TRBV18 with TRBJ1-4; TRBD1 agrees at 7 bases. Germline V gene data show CDR1 as KGHSH and CDR2 as LQKENI. There are 15 residues in the CDR3. V dropped 3 bases and J dropped 3; count of bases not matched to a gene: 4. In nucleotides, the CDR3 is TGTGCCAGCTCACCGGGGACAGTGGCTAATGAAAAACTGTTTTTT. Protein product: CASSPGTVANEKLFF.

V gene TRBV11-2 combines with J gene TRBJ2-3, with 10 bases that match TRBD2. The V gene's germline CDR1 is SGHAT and CDR2 FQNNGV. This CDR3 contains 15 residues. V dropped 2 bases and J dropped 1; count of bases not matched to a gene: 0. The CDR3 DNA follows: TGTGCCAGCAGCTTACTAGCGGGGGGCACAGATACGCAGTATTTT. Translating it yields CASSLLAGGTDTQYF.

The J gene is TRBJ2-7, the V gene TRBV28; TRBD1 might be the D (5 bases). Trimming took off 1 base at V and 6 bases at J, with 22 bases between the two ends. This CDR3 region has 17 residues. The germline gives CDR1 MDHEN, CDR2 SYDVKM. The CDR3 DNA follows: TGTGCCAGCAGTTTATCCCCCAACAGGTTCTCGTCCATCGAGCAGTACTTC. Translating gives CASSLSPNRFSSIEQYF.

This clone was seen a handful of times. This chain connects TRBV30 to TRBJ1-6; TRBD1 matches 7 bases. Germline-derived CDR1 and CDR2 are GTSNPN and SVGIG (reference sequence). The CDR3 has 13 amino acids. Trimming removed 5 bases from V and 8 bases from J; junction bases left unmatched: 6. The CDR3 is CAWGGQPDSPLHF. The CDR3, as DNA: TGTGCCTGGGGGGGACAGCCGGATTCACCCCTCCACTTT.

The genes are TRBV9 and TRBJ2-2; 8 bases line up with TRBD2. V was pared by 1 base and J by 1 base, with 6 bases of the junction left unmatched. This CDR3 spans 17 amino acids. Looked up from germline, CDR1 is SGDLS and CDR2 is YYNGEE. CDR3 region: CASSVTPRGGNTGELFF. CDR3 DNA sequence: TGTGCCAGCAGCGTAACCCCCCGGGGGGGGAACACCGGGGAGCTGTTTTTT.

The V gene is TRBV6-5, the J gene TRBJ1-5; D is ambiguous. V dropped 5 bases and J dropped 7 bases, with 9 bases sitting between them. Germline V gives CDR1 MNHEY, CDR2 SVGAGI. This CDR3 is 12 amino acids long. CDR3 nucleotides: TGTGCCAGCAGTCCCCTCTTACAGCCCCAGCATTTT. It codes for CASSPLLQPQHF.

The chain is built from TRBV9 and TRBJ1-2; maybe TRBD1 (6 bases). This CDR3 has 14 residues. Between the trimmed V and J ends, which lost 3 bases and 3 bases, there was a span of 12 bases. Germline CDR1 and CDR2: SGDLS and YYNGEE. CDR3 protein: CASSAGTRYYGYTF. In DNA, the CDR3 is TGTGCCAGCAGCGCGGGGACACGCTACTATGGCTACACCTTC.

The V gene is TRBV5-1, the J gene TRBJ1-1; TRBD1 aligns across 8 bases. V lost 1 base and J lost 5; bases outside the gene matches: 4. CDR3 size: 14 residues. CDR1 SGHRS and CDR2 YFSETQ come from the germline V gene. The CDR3 reads CASSLTTGGTEAFF. The CDR3 DNA sequence: TGCGCCAGCAGCTTGACCACAGGGGGGACTGAAGCTTTCTTT.

The V and J genes are TRBV7-9 and TRBJ1-5; 10 bases align to TRBD1. V lost 5 bases to trimming and J lost 9 bases; unmatched junction nucleotides: 13. The CDR3 is made up of 16 amino acids. The germline V gene encodes CDR1 SEHNR and CDR2 FQNEAQ (reference sequence). CDR3 region: CASSISGTGAVGPQHF. As DNA, the CDR3 is TGTGCCAGCAGCATTTCCGGGACAGGGGCGGTCGGGCCCCAGCATTTT.

This chain connects TRBV7-2 to TRBJ1-1; D might be TRBD1 (5 bases). V dropped 5 bases and J dropped 6 bases, with 19 bases sitting between them. The CDR3 spans 15 residues. The germline V gene encodes CDR1 SGHTA and CDR2 FQGNSA. This chain's CDR3 is CASSPSARVNAEAFF. The CDR3 coding sequence is TGTGCCAGCAGCCCCAGTGCCAGGGTCAACGCTGAAGCTTTCTTT.

The chain uses TRBV6-9 and TRBJ1-1; weak D call: TRBD1 (5 bases). The CDR3 has 17 amino acids. Trimming cost V 4 bases and J 0 bases, with 18 bases left between them. Germline lookup yields CDR1 MNHGY and CDR2 SVAAGI. DNA for the CDR3: TGTGCCAGCAGTTTTATCGGCCAGGGAGGGATGAACACTGAAGCTTTCTTT. Amino acids: CASSFIGQGGMNTEAFF.

Note on this clone: The junction and the germline gene differ at one end; a read error may be behind it. The chain carries TRBV9 and TRBJ2-6, with D possibly matching TRBD1 (5 bases). Looked up from germline, CDR1 is SGDLS and CDR2 is YYNGEE. The CDR3 has 15 amino acids. In nucleotides, the CDR3 is TGTGCCAGCAGCGTAGTGGGTTCTGGGGCTAACGTCCTGACTTTC. This gives the protein CASSVVGSGANVLTF. Complete variable domain (other parts from reference TRBV9 and TRBJ2-6): DSGVTQTPKHLITATGQRVTLRCSPRSGDLSVYWYQQSLDQGLQFLIQYYNGEERAKGNILERFSAQQFPDLHSELNLSSLELGDSALYFCASSVVGSGANVLTFGAGSRLTVL.

This chain uses TRBV19 with TRBJ2-1; 7 nucleotides align to TRBD2. Trimming took 5 bases from V and 0 from J; bases not matched to a gene: 4. The CDR3 spans 15 residues. Per germline, CDR1 LNHDA and CDR2 SQIVND (reference sequence). The CDR3, as DNA: TGTGCCAGTAGTCCCCTAGCGGCCTCCTACAATGAGCAGTTCTTC. It is translated as CASSPLAASYNEQFF.